This T cell receptor beta chain was profiled in a study of regulatory T cells in long-lasting Graves disease (dated by TCRdb to the early 2020s). Regarding the complete study: Persistent Graves' disease was defined as antithyroid drug treatment for over 5 years with persistently positive TSH receptor autoantibodies. On average, persistent Graves' disease patients in the clinical cohort had been on antithyroid drugs for around ten years. A total of approximately 35 samples underwent TCR sequencing: around 13 from persistent and approximately 20 from newly diagnosed Graves' disease patients. The study was conducted in China and was registered as a clinical trial. Persistent Graves' disease patients were compared with newly diagnosed Graves' disease patients by peripheral blood TCR sequencing and RNA sequencing.

V is cut back by 3 bases and J by 0 bases, with 8 bases in the junction unmatched. Including cysteine and phenylalanine, the CDR3 has 17 amino acids. Only the CDR3 portion is preserved as DNA: 51 bases, with reading frame beginning at the first base. CDR1 LNHNV and CDR2 YYDKDF were looked up in the germline V gene (reference sequence). The method behind the library was multiplex PCR. This sample was sequenced with an Illumina HiSeq 4000. To build TCR beta libraries, CDR3 regions were amplified by Arm-PCR using iRepertoire HTBI primers. PCR products were gel purified before sequencing. Per the authors' processing: Gene usage analysis of CDR3 amino acid clonotypes relied on the approximately 68 TRBV and about 15 TRBJ segments identified across samples. Filtered high-quality paired reads were merged into contigs using COPE and FqMerger. BLAST was used to align contigs to IMGT TRBV, TRBD and TRBJ reference genes, with CDR3 defined following IMGT. Highly expanded clones were defined as clonotypes with a frequency above 0.1%. Shannon entropy served as the measure of repertoire diversity, while the Gini coefficient captured V-J evenness. Clonotypes shared by more than one individual were considered public. The raw public data were reprocessed by TCRdb itself: fastp quality trimming at Q25, MiXCR clonotype calling, in-frame beta chains only. Every distinct CDR3 protein forms one entry, paired with its most common genes and DNA. For this entry, the V and J calls and clone size follow TCRdb and not the study's own pipeline. In all, the sample holds fewer than 550,000 distinct CDR3 sequences, and roughly a fifth of those were seen once. Less than 9% of the sample is taken by the ten largest.

Per the publication, the time point label means: persistent/refractory GD, antithyroid drugs over 5 years with positive TRAb. For both TCR sequencing and RNA sequencing, RNA was extracted from PBMCs using TRIzol. The diagnosis of Graves' disease was made according to American Thyroid Association guidelines. Recruitment of patients was carried out at an endocrinology department in Xi'an, China. Each patient gave 7 to 9.5 milliliters of peripheral blood, collected in an EDTA anticoagulant tube. PBMCs were isolated by Ficoll Paque Plus density gradient separation without further T cell sorting. An Agilent 2100 Bioanalyzer and agarose gel were used to check RNA quality, while a NanoDrop 2000 measured RNA concentration. This clonotype was detected many times. Its antigen is still unknown. Per-base quality was not reported, and no clone a single base away is much larger than it. General findings and caveats noted by the study authors: Because the primary lesion, thyroid tissue, could not be accessed, the study looked at peripheral blood alone. The small sample size was acknowledged by the authors as a limitation that may reduce accuracy. Compared with newly diagnosed patients, patients with persistent Graves' disease had lower TCR Shannon entropy and fewer highly expanded clones, which suggests clonal expansion. TRBV28, TRBJ1-2 and TRBJ2-5 were preferentially used in persistent disease, while TRBV20-1 and TRBJ2-1 were favored in newly diagnosed disease. A larger number of public clonotypes was shared among persistent patients (fewer than 3,000) than among newly diagnosed patients (roughly 1,000). Sequencing and analysis were restricted to the TCR beta chain.

The sequence was obtained from a female donor with Graves disease. Recombination connected TRBV15 to TRBJ1-5, and 7 junctional nucleotides match TRBD1. The source material was peripheral blood mononuclear cells (PBMCs), sampled when the disease was refractory, from a patient treated with antithyroid drugs. The CDR3 region: CATSRGDSGGSNQPQHF. The DNA is TGTGCCACCAGCAGGGGAGACTCAGGGGGTAGCAATCAGCCCCAGCATTTT.